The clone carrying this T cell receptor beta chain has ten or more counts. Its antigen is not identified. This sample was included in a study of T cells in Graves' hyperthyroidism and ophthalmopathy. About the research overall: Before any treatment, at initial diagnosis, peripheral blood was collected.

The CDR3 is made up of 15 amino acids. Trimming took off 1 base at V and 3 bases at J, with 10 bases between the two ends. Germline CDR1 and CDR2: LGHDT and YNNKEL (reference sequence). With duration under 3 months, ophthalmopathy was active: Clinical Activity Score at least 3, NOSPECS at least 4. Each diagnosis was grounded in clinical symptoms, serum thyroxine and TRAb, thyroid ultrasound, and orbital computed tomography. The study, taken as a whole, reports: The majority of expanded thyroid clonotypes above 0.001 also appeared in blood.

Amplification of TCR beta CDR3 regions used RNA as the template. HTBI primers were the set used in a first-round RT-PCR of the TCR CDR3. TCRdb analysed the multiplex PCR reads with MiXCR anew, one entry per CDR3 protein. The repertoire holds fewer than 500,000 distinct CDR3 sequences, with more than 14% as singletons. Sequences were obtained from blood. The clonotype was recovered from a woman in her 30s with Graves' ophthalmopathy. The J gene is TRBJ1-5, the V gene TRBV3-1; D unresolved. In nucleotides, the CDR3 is TGTGCCAGCAGCCAAGCCCTGTTCTCCAATCAGCCCCAGCATTTT. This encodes CASSQALFSNQPQHF.